Sequencing of this T cell receptor (beta chain) was carried out in a study of cytomegalovirus exposure and HLA in healthy donors. Germline V gene lookup returns CDR1 SGDLS and CDR2 YYNGEE. Between the trimmed V and J ends, which lost 5 bases and 10 bases, there was a span of 19 bases. This CDR3 has 15 amino acids. This clone was detected once. Using immunoSEQ multiplex PCR, the repertoire was profiled, and TCRdb retains in-frame clones only, with some absent. The data contain around 300,000 clones, 70% to 90% of them singletons. The sequence was collected from a woman under 30 in good health and CMV-seronegative. V gene TRBV9 combines with J gene TRBJ1-6; no reliable D call. Specimen: PBMCs. The CDR3 bases are TGTGCCAGCAGTCCTCCTCGGGGTGCTGGGTCACCCCTCCACTTT. Its protein product is CASSPPRGAGSPLHF.